The rows below give T cell receptor beta chains drawn from one sample of a study of T-cell reconstitution after alpha-beta-depleted transplantation in children. TCRdb re-called the PCR reads through MiXCR, storing one row per CDR3 protein. The sample has approximately 490,000 distinct CDR3 sequences; over 9.5% are singletons. Sequenced here: PBMCs, sampled before TCRalphabeta/CD19-depleted stem cell transplant. Every receptor here comes from a child aged 2 to 10 with inherited bone marrow failure, due to receive a stem cell transplant. Each CDR3 is given with its conserved first and last residue. Fields, in order: D gene, J gene, V gene, clone size, CDR3 protein, CDR3 DNA. D genes are given only for firm matches. Clone size appears in some rows only: once, few, many, or a class for an expanded clone.

. TRBJ1-1 TRBV18 few CASSPTQGNTEAFF TGTGCCAGCTCACCAACCCAGGGGAACACTGAAGCTTTCTTT
. TRBJ2-7 TRBV27 many CASSLSRQSPQYF TGTGCCAGCAGTTTATCTCGACAGTCACCGCAGTACTTC
. TRBJ1-2 TRBV19 few CASSIPRFGYTF TGTGCCAGTAGTATCCCCAGGTTTGGCTACACCTTC
. TRBJ1-5 TRBV5-1 many CASSLDGGGNQPQHF TGCGCCAGCAGCTTAGACGGCGGGGGCAATCAGCCCCAGCATTTT
TRBD1 TRBJ1-4 TRBV30 few CAWSAPGQGNEKLFF TGTGCCTGGAGTGCCCCGGGACAGGGGAATGAAAAACTGTTTTTT
. TRBJ2-6 TRBV5-6 . CASRRGVGADVLTF TGTGCCAGCAGACGAGGGGTTGGGGCCGACGTCCTGACTTTC
. TRBJ1-2 TRBV30 . CAWIGQANYGYTF TGTGCCTGGATAGGCCAAGCTAACTATGGCTACACCTTC
. TRBJ2-1 TRBV30 many CAWSWGLSYNEQFF TGTGCCTGGAGTTGGGGGCTCTCCTACAATGAGCAGTTCTTC
. TRBJ2-5 TRBV10-3 many CAIGGTNQETQYF TGTGCCATCGGCGGGACAAACCAAGAGACCCAGTACTTC
. TRBJ1-5 TRBV6-1 many CASNPGRWINQPQHF TGTGCCAGCAATCCCGGACGGTGGATCAATCAGCCCCAGCATTTT
TRBD2 TRBJ2-7 TRBV7-2 . CASSLETSAYEQYF TGTGCCAGCAGCTTAGAGACTAGCGCCTACGAGCAGTACTTC
TRBD1 TRBJ2-7 TRBV10-3 few CATIPETGGYEQYF TGTGCCACCATTCCCGAGACAGGGGGGTACGAGCAGTACTTC
. TRBJ1-5 TRBV5-5 many CASSFFQDSNQPQHF TGTGCCAGCAGCTTTTTCCAGGATAGCAATCAGCCCCAGCATTTT
. TRBJ2-1 TRBV5-1 many CASSLVAYNEQFF TGCGCCAGCAGCTTGGTTGCGTACAATGAGCAGTTCTTC
. TRBJ1-5 TRBV18 . CASSPSDGNNQPQHF TGTGCCAGCTCACCCTCGGACGGGAACAATCAGCCCCAGCATTTT
. TRBJ1-2 TRBV7-9 . CASSYSGGSNYGYTF TGTGCCAGCAGCTACTCCGGGGGCAGTAACTATGGCTACACCTTC
. TRBJ2-7 TRBV12-5 many CASGLGRVPYEQYF TGTGCTAGTGGTTTAGGTAGAGTCCCGTACGAGCAGTACTTC
. TRBJ2-1 TRBV6-1 many CASRVTGSSYNEQFF TGTGCCAGCAGAGTAACTGGGAGCTCCTACAATGAGCAGTTCTTC
TRBD1 TRBJ2-7 TRBV6-5 few CASSYSLKRTGLYEQYF TGTGCCAGCAGTTACTCCCTGAAGCGGACAGGGCTCTACGAGCAGTACTTC
TRBD1 TRBJ1-1 TRBV5-6 . CASSRNRGPEAFF TGTGCCAGCAGCCGGAACAGGGGGCCTGAAGCTTTCTTT
TRBD2 TRBJ2-1 TRBV5-1 many CASSFGTRGDEQFF TGCGCCAGCAGCTTCGGGACTAGGGGCGATGAGCAGTTCTTC
. TRBJ2-5 TRBV5-1 many CASSHSPGTQSGETQYF TGCGCCAGCAGTCACTCTCCCGGGACCCAAAGCGGAGAGACCCAGTACTTC
. TRBJ2-7 TRBV27 many CASSLTSQGNYEQYF TGTGCCAGCAGCCTTACTAGCCAAGGTAACTACGAGCAGTACTTC
TRBD1 TRBJ2-3 TRBV15 many CATSWDRARADTQYF TGTGCCACCAGCTGGGACAGGGCCCGAGCAGATACGCAGTATTTT
. TRBJ1-1 TRBV29-1 . CSVRGGGAGTEAFF TGCAGCGTGCGGGGTGGGGGGGCTGGGACTGAAGCTTTCTTT
TRBD2 TRBJ2-1 TRBV27 many CASGLAGVPRGNEQFF TGTGCCAGCGGACTAGCGGGAGTACCCCGGGGAAATGAGCAGTTCTTC
TRBD1 TRBJ2-7 TRBV4-3 few CASSQKGQGVGEQYF TGCGCCAGCAGCCAAAAAGGACAGGGTGTGGGCGAGCAGTACTTC
TRBD1 TRBJ1-5 TRBV7-8 many CASSRTGGIDQPQHF TGTGCCAGCAGCCGTACAGGGGGCATCGATCAGCCCCAGCATTTT
TRBD1 TRBJ1-2 TRBV4-2 many CASSQAGTGDGYTF TGTGCCAGCAGCCAAGCTGGGACAGGGGACGGCTACACCTTC
TRBD2 TRBJ2-1 TRBV10-2 few CASSEREGRYNEQFF TGCGCCAGCAGTGAGCGGGAGGGCCGGTACAATGAGCAGTTCTTC
TRBD2 TRBJ2-1 TRBV25-1 many CASSEYGTSGEQFF TGTGCCAGCAGTGAATATGGGACTAGCGGTGAGCAGTTCTTC
. TRBJ2-7 TRBV19 many CASSTGSYEQYF TGTGCCAGCAGTACGGGGTCGTACGAGCAGTACTTC